This T cell receptor (beta chain) was captured by sequencing in a study of cytomegalovirus exposure and HLA in healthy donors. General study results and limits: Earlier results showed most TCR beta V segments being productive about 87% or about 30% of the time. 150 or so TCR beta chains were listed as cytomegalovirus-associated.

The length of the CDR3 is 13 residues. J lost 6 bases, V lost 4 bases, and 6 bases had no gene match. Germline CDR1 is SQVTM and CDR2 is ANQGSEA. Comments on this clone: No antigen is known for it. This same CDR3 is encoded by further DNA sequences in the sample.

It was with 60 Vbeta and 13 Jbeta primers that the PCR ran. TCRdb's table, derived via immunoSEQ multiplex PCR, lists solely in-frame clones and lacks some. The repertoire holds about 160,000 clones, with 65% to 80% as singletons. The sample was PBMCs. The chain has TRBV29-1 and TRBJ2-3; 8 bases match TRBD1. The receptor comes from a man in his forties or fifties in good health and CMV-seronegative. The CDR3 sequence: CSVVRTGGDTQYF. CDR3 sequence (DNA): TGCAGCGTTGTTAGAACAGGGGGGGATACGCAGTATTTT.